The source of this TCR beta chain is a study of blood T cell repertoires in COVID-19. In the study overall: Nucleic acid was either cDNA or gDNA, and it came from T cells, B-cell-depleted T cells, or PBMCs.

V shed 5 bases and J 2 bases; nucleotides not matched to a gene: 4. The germline gives CDR1 SGHNT, CDR2 YENEEA. CDR3 length: 15 residues. Measured with immunoSEQ multiplex PCR; TCRdb has only the in-frame clones, and not every one. The table has around 240,000 clones, 70% to 90% seen once. This chain uses TRBV11-3 with TRBJ2-3; TRBD2 aligns across 10 bases. Sequences were obtained from peripheral blood. This clonotype was sampled from a man between 35 and 55 years old with acute or convalescent COVID-19. The CDR3 protein is CASSGGLAVTDTQYF. The CDR3 nucleotides are TGTGCCAGCAGCGGCGGACTAGCGGTCACAGATACGCAGTATTTT. Supplemented by reference TRBV11-3 and TRBJ2-3, the full variable domain reads EAGVVQSPRYKIIEKKQPVAFWCNPISGHNTLYWYLQNLGQGPELLIRYENEEAVDDSQLPKDRFSAERLKGVDSTLKIQPAELGDSAVYLCASSGGLAVTDTQYFGPGTRLTVL.